These T cell receptor beta chains were read from a single sample in a study of T cell responses to AZD1222 COVID-19 vaccine. Produced via immunoSEQ multiplex PCR; TCRdb's table is partial and in-frame only. The table records approximately 130,000 clones, about 82% of them present only once. This specimen was peripheral blood, taken 28 days after the second dose of the MenACWY control vaccine. Receptors originate from an adult who received the MenACWY meningococcal vaccine as a control. Each CDR3 is given with its conserved first and last residue. A D gene is named only where the DNA matches it firmly. The size of a clone is reported for some rows only, either as once, few or many, or as a class for expanded clones.

d_call clone_size j_call v_call cdr3_aa cdr3_nt
. . TRBJ1-5 TRBV7-3 CASSLQDPGRNNRGVYQPQHF TGTGCCAGCAGCCTACAGGACCCCGGAAGAAACAACCGGGGGGTTTATCAGCCCCAGCATTTT
TRBD1 . TRBJ2-4 TRBV2 CASRRQGLAKNIQYF TGTGCCAGCAGAAGACAGGGTTTAGCCAAAAACATTCAGTACTTC
TRBD1 . TRBJ2-1 TRBV28 CASSFLGTGNYNEQFF TGTGCCAGCAGTTTTCTAGGGACAGGAAATTACAATGAGCAGTTCTTC
TRBD1 . TRBJ1-5 TRBV7-9 CASSSSGTGGRQPQHF TGTGCCAGCAGCTCTTCGGGCACAGGGGGGAGACAGCCCCAGCATTTT
. once TRBJ1-3 TRBV2 CASSGGVIGNTIYF TGTGCCAGCAGTGGCGGGGTAATAGGAAACACCATATATTTT
. once TRBJ1-1 TRBV11-2 CASSMLRAANTEAFF TGTGCCAGCAGCATGCTGAGGGCAGCTAACACTGAAGCTTTCTTT
. . TRBJ2-7 TRBV6-6 CASSQTAYEQYF TGTGCCAGCAGCCAGACCGCCTACGAGCAGTACTTC
. . TRBJ1-6 TRBV5-1 CASSFQGFKGSPLHF TGCGCCAGCAGCTTTCAGGGGTTTAAGGGTTCACCCCTCCACTTT
TRBD1 . TRBJ1-4 TRBV30 CALDRDEKLFF TGTGCCCTTGACAGGGATGAAAAACTGTTTTTT
. . TRBJ1-1 TRBV12-3/TRBV12-4 CASGNRMNTEAFF TGTGCCAGCGGAAACCGGATGAACACTGAAGCTTTCTTT
. . TRBJ1-3 TRBV3-1/TRBV3-2 CASSQVIAISGNTIYF TGTGCCAGCAGCCAAGTTATAGCAATCTCTGGAAACACCATATATTTT
TRBD1 . TRBJ2-1 TRBV5-1 CASSSQGATYNEQFF TGCGCCAGCAGCTCTCAGGGGGCGACCTACAATGAGCAGTTCTTC
. . TRBJ1-4 TRBV5-1 CASSLRPPGLNEKLFF TGCGCCAGCAGCTTGCGCCCCCCAGGGCTTAATGAAAAACTGTTTTTT
. . TRBJ1-5 TRBV27 CASSLSKGLNQPQHF TGTGCCAGCAGTTTATCGAAGGGGCTCAATCAGCCCCAGCATTTT
. few TRBJ2-1 TRBV27 CASSPRLSSYNEQFF TGTGCCAGCAGTCCTCGACTCAGCTCCTACAATGAGCAGTTCTTC
TRBD1 . TRBJ1-2 TRBV5-4 CASSPDEGARGYTF TGTGCCAGCAGCCCAGACGAGGGGGCGCGAGGCTACACCTTC
TRBD1 few TRBJ1-2 TRBV5-8 CASSLGTGTAYGYTF TGTGCCAGCAGCTTAGGGACCGGGACAGCCTATGGCTACACCTTC
. . TRBJ2-1 TRBV6-5 CASTARGISYNEQFF TGTGCCAGCACCGCACGGGGCATCTCCTACAATGAGCAGTTCTTC
TRBD1 . TRBJ1-1 TRBV5-1 CASRTGQGVGRNTEAFF TGCGCCAGCAGGACCGGACAGGGAGTAGGTCGGAACACTGAAGCTTTCTTT
. . TRBJ1-2 TRBV5-5 CASSLRTTGDYGYTF TGTGCCAGCAGTTTGCGAACCACAGGAGACTATGGCTACACCTTC
. . TRBJ1-3 TRBV11-2 CASSFQGGTARNTIYF TGTGCCAGCAGCTTTCAAGGGGGAACGGCCAGAAACACCATATATTTT
TRBD1 . TRBJ2-5 TRBV5-1 CASSVGQGAETQYF TGCGCCAGCAGCGTAGGACAGGGGGCGGAGACCCAGTACTTC
. . TRBJ2-6 TRBV28 CASSPFWGANVLTF TGTGCCAGCAGCCCGTTTTGGGGGGCCAACGTCCTGACTTTC
. . TRBJ1-1 TRBV30 CAWKWGDTEAFF TGTGCCTGGAAGTGGGGGGACACTGAAGCTTTCTTT
. once TRBJ1-1 TRBV12-3/TRBV12-4 CASSSPGSEAFF TGTGCCAGCAGCTCCCCAGGGAGTGAAGCTTTCTTT
. . TRBJ1-1 TRBV5-4 CASSFKGGTEAFF TGTGCCAGCAGCTTTAAGGGAGGAACCGAAGCTTTCTTT
. . TRBJ2-1 TRBV6-5 CASSLTTLLHNEQFF TGTGCCAGCAGTTTAACGACCCTCCTCCACAATGAGCAGTTCTTC